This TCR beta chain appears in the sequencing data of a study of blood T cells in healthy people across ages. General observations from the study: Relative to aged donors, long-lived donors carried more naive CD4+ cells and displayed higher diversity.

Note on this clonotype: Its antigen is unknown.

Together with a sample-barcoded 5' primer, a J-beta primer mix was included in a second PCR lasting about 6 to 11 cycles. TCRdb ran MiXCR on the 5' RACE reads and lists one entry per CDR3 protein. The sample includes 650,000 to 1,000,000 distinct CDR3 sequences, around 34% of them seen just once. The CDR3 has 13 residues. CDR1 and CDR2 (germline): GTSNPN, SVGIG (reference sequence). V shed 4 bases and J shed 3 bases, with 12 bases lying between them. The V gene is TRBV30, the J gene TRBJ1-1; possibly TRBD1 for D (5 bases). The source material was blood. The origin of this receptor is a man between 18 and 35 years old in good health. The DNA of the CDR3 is TGTGCCTGGACCCGGGGGTCTTACACTGAAGCTTTCTTT. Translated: CAWTRGSYTEAFF.